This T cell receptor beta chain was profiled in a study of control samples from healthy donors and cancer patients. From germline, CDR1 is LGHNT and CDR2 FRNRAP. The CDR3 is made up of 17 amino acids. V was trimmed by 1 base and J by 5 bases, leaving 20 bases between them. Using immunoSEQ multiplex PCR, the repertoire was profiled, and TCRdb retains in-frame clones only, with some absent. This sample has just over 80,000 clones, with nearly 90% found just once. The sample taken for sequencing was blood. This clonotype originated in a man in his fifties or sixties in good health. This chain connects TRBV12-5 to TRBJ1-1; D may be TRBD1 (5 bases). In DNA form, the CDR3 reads TGTGCTAGTGGTTTGGCCAGCGGGGCGGGTATGGGTACTGAAGCTTTCTTT. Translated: CASGLASGAGMGTEAFF.